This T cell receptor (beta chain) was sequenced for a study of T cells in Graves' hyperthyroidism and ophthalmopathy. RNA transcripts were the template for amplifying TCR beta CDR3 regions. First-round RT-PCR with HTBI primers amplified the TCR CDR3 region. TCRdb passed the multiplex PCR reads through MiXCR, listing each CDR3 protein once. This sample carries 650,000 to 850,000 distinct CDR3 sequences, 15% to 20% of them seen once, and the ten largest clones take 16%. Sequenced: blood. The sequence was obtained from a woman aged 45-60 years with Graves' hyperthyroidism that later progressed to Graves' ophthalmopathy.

Here the CDR3 DNA reads TGTGCCAGCAGTGCTCCGGATCAGCCCCAGCATTTT. Protein product: CASSAPDQPQHF. The chain recombines TRBV12-3 or TRBV12-4 with TRBJ1-5, with D unresolved. This CDR3 is built from 12 residues. Between the trimmed V and J ends, which lost 5 bases and 5 bases, there was a span of 7 bases.